This TCR beta chain was identified during a study of T cell repertoires in cytomegalovirus infection. Study overall: Used in the study were CMV epitopes, some recently identified and HLA-C-restricted, others well-studied and HLA-B-restricted.

Broader study findings: Accumulated public TCR beta family frequency recognized individuals carrying CMV together with the relevant HLA. HLA-C-restricted TCR beta clonotypes specific for CMV led the ex vivo response.

CDR1 and CDR2 from the germline V gene are SQVTM and ANQGSEA. The CDR3 has 16 amino acids. Germline trimming cut 1 base from V and 1 base from J; bases unmatched to any gene: 9. For this clonotype: Its antigen remains unidentified.

TCRdb fed the reads into MiXCR, producing one record per CDR3 protein. In the table there are some 920,000 distinct CDR3 sequences, around a third of which are singletons. The origin of this receptor is a human donor in good health (CMV status not recorded). Some clones in this sample may be carry-over from other donors' samples. This specimen was cultured CD8+ T cells from PBMCs, taken from culture after CMV antigen stimulation. The chain joins TRBV29-1 to TRBJ2-5; 7 positions match TRBD2. The CDR3 here is CSVEVWEWGGQETQYF. CDR3 coding DNA: TGCAGCGTTGAAGTGTGGGAGTGGGGGGGCCAAGAGACCCAGTACTTC.